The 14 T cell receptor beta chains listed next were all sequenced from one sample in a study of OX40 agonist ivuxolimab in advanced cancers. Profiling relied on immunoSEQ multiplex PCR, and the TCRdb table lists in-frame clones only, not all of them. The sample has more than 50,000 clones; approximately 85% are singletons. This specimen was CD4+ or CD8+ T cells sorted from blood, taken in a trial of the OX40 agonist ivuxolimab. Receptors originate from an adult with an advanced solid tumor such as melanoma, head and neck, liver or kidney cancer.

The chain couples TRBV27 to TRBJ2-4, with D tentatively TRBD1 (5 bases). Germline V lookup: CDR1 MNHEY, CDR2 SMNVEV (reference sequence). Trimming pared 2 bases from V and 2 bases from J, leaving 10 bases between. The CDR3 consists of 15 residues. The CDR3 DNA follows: TGTGCCAGCAGTTTAACAGGCTACACCAAAAACATTCAGTACTTC. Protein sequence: CASSLTGYTKNIQYF.

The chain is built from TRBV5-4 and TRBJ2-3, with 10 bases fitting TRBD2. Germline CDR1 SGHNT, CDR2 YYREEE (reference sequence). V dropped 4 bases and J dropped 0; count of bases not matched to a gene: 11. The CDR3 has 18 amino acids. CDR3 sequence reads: CASSRSGRPTTSTDTQYF. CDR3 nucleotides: TGTGCCAGCAGCCGTAGCGGGAGGCCTACAACTAGCACAGATACGCAGTATTTT.

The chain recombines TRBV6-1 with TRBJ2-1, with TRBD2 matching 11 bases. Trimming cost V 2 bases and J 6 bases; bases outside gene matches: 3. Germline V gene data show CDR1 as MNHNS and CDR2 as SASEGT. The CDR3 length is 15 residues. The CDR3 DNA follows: TGTGCCAGCAGTGAAAATAGCGGGAGGGGCAATGAGCAGTTCTTC. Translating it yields CASSENSGRGNEQFF.

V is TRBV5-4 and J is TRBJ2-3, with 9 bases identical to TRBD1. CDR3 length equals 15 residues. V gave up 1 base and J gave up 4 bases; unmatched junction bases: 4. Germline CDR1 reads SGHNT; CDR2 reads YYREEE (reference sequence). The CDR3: CASSLTTGGPDTQYF. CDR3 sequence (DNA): TGTGCCAGCAGCTTGACTACAGGGGGCCCAGATACGCAGTATTTT.

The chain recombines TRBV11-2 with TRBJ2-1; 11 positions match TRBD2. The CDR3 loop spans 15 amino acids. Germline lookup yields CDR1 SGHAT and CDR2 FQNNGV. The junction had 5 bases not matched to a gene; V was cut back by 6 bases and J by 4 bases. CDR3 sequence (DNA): TGTGCCAGCAGGAACTTAGCGGGAGGGTACAATGAGCAGTTCTTC. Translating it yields CASRNLAGGYNEQFF.

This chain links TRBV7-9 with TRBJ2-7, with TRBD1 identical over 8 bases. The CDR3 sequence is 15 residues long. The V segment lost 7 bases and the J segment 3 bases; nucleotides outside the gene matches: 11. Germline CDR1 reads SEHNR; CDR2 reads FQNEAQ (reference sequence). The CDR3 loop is CASTSAGQAYYEQYF. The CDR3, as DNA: TGTGCCAGCACCTCTGCGGGACAGGCGTACTACGAGCAGTACTTC.

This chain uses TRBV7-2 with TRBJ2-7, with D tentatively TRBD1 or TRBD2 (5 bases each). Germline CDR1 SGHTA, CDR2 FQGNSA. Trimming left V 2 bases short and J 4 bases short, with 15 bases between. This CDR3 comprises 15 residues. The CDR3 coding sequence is TGTGCCAGCAGCTTAACGGGGCAAAGCAGATACGAGCAGTACTTC. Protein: CASSLTGQSRYEQYF. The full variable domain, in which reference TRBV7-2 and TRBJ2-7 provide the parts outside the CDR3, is GAGVSQSPSNKVTEKGKDVELRCDPISGHTALYWYRQSLGQGLEFLIYFQGNSAPDKSGLPSDRFSAERTGGSVSTLTIQRTQQEDSAVYLCASSLTGQSRYEQYFGPGTRLTVT.

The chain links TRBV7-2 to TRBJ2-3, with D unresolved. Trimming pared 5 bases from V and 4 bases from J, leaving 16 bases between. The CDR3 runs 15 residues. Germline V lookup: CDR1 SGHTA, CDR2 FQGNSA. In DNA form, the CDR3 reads TGTGCCAGCAGCCCAGACTTACCGGCGGCAGATACGCAGTATTTT. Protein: CASSPDLPAADTQYF. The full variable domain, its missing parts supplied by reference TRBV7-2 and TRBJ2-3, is GAGVSQSPSNKVTEKGKDVELRCDPISGHTALYWYRQSLGQGLEFLIYFQGNSAPDKSGLPSDRFSAERTGGSVSTLTIQRTQQEDSAVYLCASSPDLPAADTQYFGPGTRLTVL.

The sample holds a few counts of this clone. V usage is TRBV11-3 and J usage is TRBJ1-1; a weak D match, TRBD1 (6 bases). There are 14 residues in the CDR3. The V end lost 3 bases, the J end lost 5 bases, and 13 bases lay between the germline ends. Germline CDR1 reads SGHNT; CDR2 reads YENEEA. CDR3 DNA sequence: TGTGCCAGCAGCTTGGGGACACCCGGGACTGAAGCTTTCTTT. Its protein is CASSLGTPGTEAFF.

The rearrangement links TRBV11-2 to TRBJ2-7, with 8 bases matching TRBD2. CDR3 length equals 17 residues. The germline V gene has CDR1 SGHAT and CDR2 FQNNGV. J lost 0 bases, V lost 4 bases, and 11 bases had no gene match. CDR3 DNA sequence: TGTGCCAGCAGCTCCCTGGGCGGGAGGACCCTCTCCTACGAGCAGTACTTC. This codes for CASSSLGGRTLSYEQYF.

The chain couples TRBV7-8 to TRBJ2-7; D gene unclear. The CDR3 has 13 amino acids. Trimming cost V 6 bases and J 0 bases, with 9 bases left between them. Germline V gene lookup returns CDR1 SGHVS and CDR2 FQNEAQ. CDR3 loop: CASSWQSSYEQYF. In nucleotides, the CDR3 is TGTGCCAGCAGTTGGCAGAGCTCCTACGAGCAGTACTTC. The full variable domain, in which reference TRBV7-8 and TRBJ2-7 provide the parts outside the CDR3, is GAGVSQSPRYKVAKRGQDVALRCDPISGHVSLFWYQQALGQGPEFLTYFQNEAQLDKSGLPSDRFFAERPEGSVSTLKIQRTQQEDSAVYLCASSWQSSYEQYFGPGTRLTVT.

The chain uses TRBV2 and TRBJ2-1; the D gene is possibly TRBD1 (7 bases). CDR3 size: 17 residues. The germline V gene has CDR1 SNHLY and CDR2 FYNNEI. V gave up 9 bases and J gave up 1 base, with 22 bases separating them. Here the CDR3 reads CASGGTASRGSYNEQFF. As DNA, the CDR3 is TGTGCCAGTGGGGGGACAGCCTCCCGAGGGTCCTACAATGAGCAGTTCTTC.

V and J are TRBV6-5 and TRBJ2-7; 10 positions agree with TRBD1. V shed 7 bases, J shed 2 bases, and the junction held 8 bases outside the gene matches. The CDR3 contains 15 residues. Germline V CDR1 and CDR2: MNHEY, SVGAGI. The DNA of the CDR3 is TGTGCCAGCAAAACCGGGACAGGGGTCCCCTACGAGCAGTACTTC. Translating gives CASKTGTGVPYEQYF.

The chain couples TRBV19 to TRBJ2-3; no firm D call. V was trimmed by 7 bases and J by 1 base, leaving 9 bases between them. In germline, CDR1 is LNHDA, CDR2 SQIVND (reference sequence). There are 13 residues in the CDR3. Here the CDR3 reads CASTGRGTDTQYF. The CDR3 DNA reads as TGTGCCAGTACCGGTAGGGGCACAGATACGCAGTATTTT. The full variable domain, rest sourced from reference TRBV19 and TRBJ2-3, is DGGITQSPKYLFRKEGQNVTLSCEQNLNHDAMYWYRQDPGQGLRLIYYSQIVNDFQKGDIAEGYSVSREKKESFPLTVTSAQKNPTAFYLCASTGRGTDTQYFGPGTRLTVL.